A single sample is the source of the 12 T cell receptor beta chains below, sequenced in a study of technical replicates of blood from a few donors. TCRdb's table, derived via immunoSEQ multiplex PCR, lists solely in-frame clones and lacks some. The profile shows more than 65,000 clones, roughly 95% of them singletons. The material sequenced was T cells isolated from PBMCs. The receptors were sampled from a human donor in good health.

The chain couples TRBV5-1 to TRBJ1-2, with 7 bases identical to TRBD1. Trimming cost V 3 bases and J 3 bases; bases outside gene matches: 5. CDR1 is SGHRS and CDR2 is YFSETQ in the germline V gene. The CDR3 length is 14 residues. CDR3 protein: CASSYDRADYGYTF. The CDR3 region has the DNA TGCGCCAGCAGCTATGACAGGGCGGACTATGGCTACACCTTC. Drawing the rest from reference TRBV5-1 and TRBJ1-2, the complete variable domain is KAGVTQTPRYLIKTRGQQVTLSCSPISGHRSVSWYQQTPGQGLQFLFEYFSETQRNKGNFPGRFSGRQFSNSRSEMNVSTLELGDSALYLCASSYDRADYGYTFGSGTRLTVV.

The chain combines TRBV28 with TRBJ1-5; no clear D gene. Trimming cost V 2 bases and J 6 bases, with 11 bases left between them. The CDR3 spans 14 residues. CDR1 is MDHEN, CDR2 SYDVKM, per germline. CDR3 nucleotides: TGTGCCAGCAGTTTACGGGTCTTTGGTCAGCCCCAGCATTTT. The encoded protein is CASSLRVFGQPQHF.

J is TRBJ2-7 and V is TRBV11-1; weak D call: TRBD1 (5 bases). CDR1 SGHAT and CDR2 FQDESV come from the germline V gene (reference sequence). The CDR3 consists of 15 residues. Trimming pared 3 bases from V and 0 bases from J, leaving 12 bases between. The CDR3 here is CASSLETDISYEQYF. CDR3 DNA sequence: TGTGCCAGCAGCTTGGAGACAGACATCTCCTACGAGCAGTACTTC. The full variable domain, with the rest looked up from reference TRBV11-1 and TRBJ2-7, is EAEVAQSPRYKITEKSQAVAFWCDPISGHATLYWYRQILGQGPELLVQFQDESVVDDSQLPKDRFSAERLKGVDSTLKIQPAELGDSAMYLCASSLETDISYEQYFGPGTRLTVT.

The chain's CDR3 is CASSRGLADPRGEQYF. DNA for the CDR3: TGTGCCAGCAGCCGAGGTCTAGCGGATCCCCGCGGGGAGCAGTACTTC. The V gene is TRBV7-2, the J gene TRBJ2-7; TRBD2 agrees at 7 bases. Germline V gene sequence: CDR1 SGHTA, CDR2 FQGNSA. J was trimmed by 7 bases and V by 5 bases; bases with no gene match: 17. This CDR3 contains 16 residues.

The chain carries TRBV9 and TRBJ2-7; 7 bases agree with TRBD1. The CDR3 has 15 residues. The trim removed 2 bases at V and 0 bases at J, leaving 5 bases unmatched. CDR1 SGDLS and CDR2 YYNGEE come from the germline V gene. The CDR3: CASSVGTANSYEQYF. Here the CDR3 DNA reads TGTGCCAGCAGCGTCGGGACAGCGAACTCCTACGAGCAGTACTTC. The full variable domain, completed using reference TRBV9 and TRBJ2-7, is DSGVTQTPKHLITATGQRVTLRCSPRSGDLSVYWYQQSLDQGLQFLIQYYNGEERAKGNILERFSAQQFPDLHSELNLSSLELGDSALYFCASSVGTANSYEQYFGPGTRLTVT.

This clone was observed once. The chain has TRBV6-6 and TRBJ1-2; TRBD1 matches at 9 bases. The CDR3 has 15 amino acids. Germline CDR1 is MNHNY and CDR2 is SVGAGI (reference sequence). The V gene end was trimmed by 6 bases and the J gene end by 1 base; junction bases not matched to a gene: 6. CDR3 coding DNA: TGTGCCAGCAGATCCCGGGACAGGGATAACTATGGCTACACCTTC. Its protein product is CASRSRDRDNYGYTF.

The chain combines TRBV6-5 with TRBJ2-2; D is perhaps TRBD2 (5 bases). CDR3 length: 12 amino acids. CDR1 MNHEY and CDR2 SVGAGI come from the germline V gene. V was pared by 1 base and J by 8 bases, with 5 bases between. This CDR3 reads CASSYWTGELFF. In nucleotides, the CDR3 is TGTGCCAGCAGTTACTGGACTGGGGAGCTGTTTTTT.

J is TRBJ1-4 and V is TRBV7-6; no reliable D call. Per the germline V gene, CDR1 is SGHVS and CDR2 is FNYEAQ. The ends were cut back, 2 bases at V and 2 bases at J, with 6 bases in the middle. The length of the CDR3 is 14 residues. CDR3 amino acids: CASSLRWTNEKLFF. CDR3 DNA sequence: TGTGCCAGCAGCTTACGGTGGACTAATGAAAAACTGTTTTTT.

V and J are TRBV11-2 and TRBJ2-5, with 8 bases fitting TRBD2. Per the germline V gene, CDR1 is SGHAT and CDR2 is FQNNGV. The junction had 7 bases not matched to a gene; V was cut back by 3 bases and J by 4 bases. The CDR3 is 15 residues long. CDR3 loop: CASSFNSGGRETQYF. In nucleotides, the CDR3 is TGTGCCAGCAGCTTTAACTCGGGAGGGCGAGAGACCCAGTACTTC.

The chain links TRBV9 to TRBJ2-7, with D perhaps TRBD1 (5 bases). V lost 0 bases and J lost 2, with 9 bases in between. This CDR3 is 14 amino acids long. Germline V gives CDR1 SGDLS, CDR2 YYNGEE. The CDR3 DNA follows: TGTGCCAGCAGCGTAGCACCAGGGACCTACGAGCAGTACTTC. Translating gives CASSVAPGTYEQYF.

The chain joins TRBV2 to TRBJ2-3; D is perhaps TRBD2 (6 bases). V was clipped by 7 bases and J by 2 bases, with 22 bases between them. The CDR3 length is 17 residues. From germline, CDR1 is SNHLY and CDR2 FYNNEI. In DNA, the CDR3 is TGTGCCAGCACCTTTCCCCGGGAGAAGAAATACACAGATACGCAGTATTTT. It specifies CASTFPREKKYTDTQYF.

Concerning this clone: One junction end does not reproduce the germline sequence, and a read error may be involved. This sequence joins TRBV7-7 and TRBJ2-5; 8 bases align to TRBD1. The germline V gene has CDR1 SSHAT and CDR2 FNYEAQ (reference sequence). The CDR3 contains 15 residues. The CDR3 region has the DNA TGTGCTAGCAGCTTACGGACAGGGTTAAGTGAGACCCAGTACTTC. Translation: CASSLRTGLSETQYF.